This T cell receptor (beta chain) was obtained from a study of T-cell reconstitution after alpha-beta-depleted transplantation in children. This clonotype was counted many times. Antigen unknown. Findings and caveats of the study: TCRbeta diversity was high at day 60 in some patients (a result of surviving recipient T cells and thymic progenitors). By about two months after transplant, alpha-beta T cells reportedly arose from several hundred graft clones that had expanded.

Unique molecular identifiers were used to barcode this TCRbeta library. TCRdb reanalysed the PCR reads using MiXCR and keeps one entry per CDR3 protein. The table has 40,000 to 55,000 distinct CDR3 sequences, 9.2% seen once. From germline, CDR1 is SGHAT and CDR2 FQNNGV. Losses at the gene ends were 4 bases for V and 3 bases for J; bases not matched to a gene: 12. This CDR3 has 20 amino acids. This sequence originates from a male patient between 2 and 9 years old who had a stem cell transplant for chronic granulomatous disease, so the T cells may come from the graft donor. Sample: PBMCs, mostly from graft donor cells, taken 60 days after TCRalphabeta/CD19-depleted stem cell transplant. The chain recombines TRBV11-2 with TRBJ2-1, with TRBD2 matching 16 bases. As DNA, the CDR3 is TGTGCCAGCAGCTCGGGGACTAGCGGGAGGGCCCACTACTACTACAATGAGCAGTTCTTC. This encodes CASSSGTSGRAHYYYNEQFF.